This TCR beta chain was profiled in a study of regulatory T cells in long-lasting Graves disease. Turning to the study itself: Over 5 years of antithyroid drugs plus positive TSH receptor antibodies defined persistent Graves' disease.

V dropped 7 bases and J dropped 7; count of bases not matched to a gene: 13. Per the germline V gene, CDR1 is MDHEN and CDR2 is SYDVKM. The CDR3 contains 15 residues. Time point meaning: persistent/refractory GD, antithyroid drugs over 5 years with positive TRAb. Following extraction of RNA from PBMCs, that RNA was used to make the TCR library. According to the study, TCR beta libraries were built with iRepertoire HTBI primers and CDR3-region Arm-PCR. TCRdb redid the calling of the multiplex PCR reads with MiXCR, one entry per CDR3 protein. In the table there are under 450,000 distinct CDR3 sequences, about a quarter of which are singletons.

This chain connects TRBV28 to TRBJ2-1; 7 bases line up with TRBD2. The material sequenced was peripheral blood mononuclear cells (PBMCs), taken when the disease was refractory, from a patient treated with antithyroid drugs. The receptor comes from a female donor with Graves disease. This CDR3 reads CASTSGGSSENEQFF. The CDR3 region has the DNA TGTGCCAGCACCTCGGGGGGATCGAGTGAGAATGAGCAGTTCTTC.